This entry lists 20 T cell receptor beta chains sequenced from one sample in a study of T cells after somatic rescue of genetic block. Produced via immunoSEQ multiplex PCR; TCRdb's table is partial and in-frame only. This sample carries some 67,000 clones, 92% of them seen once, and the ten largest clones take under 4%. The sample comprised peripheral blood mononuclear cells (PBMCs). The origin of the receptors is a man aged 40-49 years.

This chain links TRBV6-4 with TRBJ2-3; 9 bases match TRBD1. This CDR3 has 16 amino acids. CDR1 is MRHNA, CDR2 SNTAGT, per germline. With V trimmed by 7 bases and J by 2 bases, 10 bases remained unmatched. CDR3 amino acids: CASTVGGQGITDTQYF. In nucleotides, the CDR3 is TGTGCCAGCACCGTAGGCGGACAGGGGATCACAGATACGCAGTATTTT.

The chain couples TRBV6-1 to TRBJ1-2; 8 bases agree with TRBD1. The CDR3 sequence is 15 residues long. Trimming at V came to 6 bases and at J to 8 bases, leaving 14 bases not matched to a gene. Germline CDR1 and CDR2: MNHNS and SASEGT. CDR3 nucleotide sequence: TGTGCCAGCAGCCCCTCGGGACAGGCCCAGGGCGGCTACACCTTC. Translation: CASSPSGQAQGGYTF.

The rearrangement links TRBV4-1 to TRBJ2-7; 8 positions agree with TRBD2. CDR3 size: 15 residues. The germline gives CDR1 MGHRA, CDR2 YSYEKL. V was clipped by 3 bases and J by 2 bases; unmatched bases: 6. CDR3 region: CASSHAGGATYEQYF. CDR3 coding DNA: TGCGCCAGCAGCCATGCCGGGGGGGCCACCTACGAGCAGTACTTC.

The gene calls are TRBV2 and TRBJ2-7; perhaps TRBD1 as D (5 bases). Trimming cost V 3 bases and J 4 bases, with 7 bases left between them. CDR1 is SNHLY, CDR2 FYNNEI, per germline. The CDR3 totals 12 residues. The CDR3 DNA follows: TGTGCCAGCAGTGAGACAGTGTACGAGCAGTACTTC. This gives the protein CASSETVYEQYF.

The chain links TRBV5-4 to TRBJ2-1; D not certain. Looked up from germline, CDR1 is SGHNT and CDR2 is YYREEE (reference sequence). The CDR3 is made up of 15 amino acids. V was cut by 0 bases and J by 0 bases, with 7 bases left in between. The CDR3 region is CASSLDTRSYNEQFF. The DNA for the CDR3 is TGTGCCAGCAGCTTGGACACCCGCTCCTACAATGAGCAGTTCTTC.

The chain has TRBV2 and TRBJ2-1; TRBD2 matches at 8 bases. CDR3 size: 13 residues. Germline-derived CDR1 and CDR2 are SNHLY and FYNNEI. V was clipped by 5 bases and J by 5 bases; unmatched bases: 2. CDR3 in amino acids: CASSSGGDNEQFF. Written as DNA, the CDR3 is TGTGCCAGCAGTTCCGGGGGGGACAATGAGCAGTTCTTC.

The chain employs TRBV7-9 and TRBJ2-1; 7 bases are a match to TRBD1. CDR3 length: 14 residues. CDR1 is SEHNR and CDR2 is FQNEAQ in the germline V gene (reference sequence). V trimming: 5 bases; J trimming: 2 bases; junction bases outside the gene matches: 3. CDR3 bases: TGTGCCAGCAGCCAGGGGGACCCCTACAATGAGCAGTTCTTC. Its translation: CASSQGDPYNEQFF.

This clone appeared once. V usage is TRBV7-9 and J usage is TRBJ2-1; 14 nucleotides agree with TRBD2. The CDR3 is 15 residues long. Germline V gives CDR1 SEHNR, CDR2 FQNEAQ (reference sequence). Trimming cost V 5 bases and J 8 bases; bases outside gene matches: 5. The CDR3 is CASSPGTSGGDEQFF. CDR3 DNA sequence: TGTGCCAGCAGCCCGGGGACTAGCGGGGGCGATGAGCAGTTCTTC.

CDR3 coding DNA: TGTGCCAGTAGTGACCCCGGGAGGAACACCGGGGAGCTGTTTTTT. Translation gives CASSDPGRNTGELFF. The chain couples TRBV19 to TRBJ2-2; possibly TRBD2 for D (6 bases). This CDR3 is built from 15 residues. Looked up from germline, CDR1 is LNHDA and CDR2 is SQIVND (reference sequence). Deletions cut 5 bases from V and 1 base from J, with 11 bases between.

This chain joins TRBV4-1 and TRBJ2-7; D is uncertain. Germline V gives CDR1 MGHRA, CDR2 YSYEKL. Trimming shortened V by 2 bases and J by 0 bases, and 8 bases separated the two germline ends. CDR3 length: 14 residues. The CDR3 nucleotides are TGCGCCAGCAGCCAAATGACAAGCTCCTACGAGCAGTACTTC. Amino acid sequence: CASSQMTSSYEQYF.

This clone was recorded once. The chain is built from TRBV6-5 and TRBJ1-1, with D hard to call. Between the trimmed V and J ends, which lost 2 bases and 1 base, there was a span of 5 bases. The CDR3 is 13 amino acids. From germline, CDR1 is MNHEY and CDR2 SVGAGI. The CDR3 spells CASSYEANTEAFF. In DNA form, the CDR3 reads TGTGCCAGCAGTTACGAGGCGAACACTGAAGCTTTCTTT.

Note on this clone: This specimen includes other DNA sequences encoding the same CDR3. J is TRBJ2-3 and V is TRBV7-2, with D tentatively TRBD1 (5 bases). The CDR3 runs 15 residues. The germline V and J ends were trimmed by 2 bases and 0 bases, with 9 bases remaining between them. Germline-derived CDR1 and CDR2 are SGHTA and FQGNSA. For the CDR3, the DNA is TGTGCCAGCAGCTTACGACAGTCTAGCACAGATACGCAGTATTTT. It translates to CASSLRQSSTDTQYF.

The V gene is TRBV4-1, the J gene TRBJ1-3; no clear D. This CDR3 comprises 15 residues. Germline V CDR1 and CDR2: MGHRA, YSYEKL. The ends were cut back, 3 bases at V and 6 bases at J, with 15 bases in the middle. CDR3: CASSQDWDRINTIYF. Written as DNA, the CDR3 is TGCGCCAGCAGCCAGGACTGGGATAGGATAAACACCATATATTTT.

The chain employs TRBV14 and TRBJ2-2, with D perhaps matching TRBD2 (6 bases). V dropped 4 bases and J dropped 3 bases, with 12 bases sitting between them. The germline V gene encodes CDR1 SGHDN and CDR2 FVKESK. CDR3 length: 15 amino acids. Here the CDR3 reads CASSREDRYTGELFF. For the CDR3, the DNA is TGTGCCAGCAGCCGGGAGGACCGCTACACCGGGGAGCTGTTTTTT.

The chain couples TRBV6-4 to TRBJ1-1; possibly TRBD1 for D (5 bases). The V end lost 0 bases, the J end lost 11 bases, and 13 bases lay between the germline ends. This CDR3 has 13 amino acids. Germline assignment: CDR1 MRHNA and CDR2 SNTAGT. The CDR3 region is CASSDSVGEVAFF. The CDR3 DNA is TGTGCCAGCAGTGACTCAGTAGGGGAGGTGGCTTTCTTT.

V gene TRBV11-2 combines with J gene TRBJ2-5; 10 bases map to TRBD1. The J segment lost 5 bases and the V segment lost 5 bases, leaving 8 bases of the junction unmatched. CDR1 SGHAT and CDR2 FQNNGV come from the germline V gene. The CDR3 totals 15 residues. DNA for the CDR3: TGTGCCAGCAGCCCACCGGGACAGGGGTGGGAGACCCAGTACTTC. Translating gives CASSPPGQGWETQYF.

The chain couples TRBV19 to TRBJ2-7; 7 positions agree with TRBD1. The CDR3 has 13 residues. Per germline, CDR1 LNHDA and CDR2 SQIVND (reference sequence). Trimming at V came to 6 bases and at J to 3 bases, leaving 5 bases not matched to a gene. The chain's CDR3 is CASRAQGRYEQYF. CDR3 in DNA: TGTGCCAGTAGGGCACAGGGGCGCTACGAGCAGTACTTC.

This clone was observed a few times. CDR3 protein: CASSQDERQPQHF. The CDR3 DNA reads TGCGCCAGCAGCCAAGACGAGCGTCAGCCCCAGCATTTT. The chain has TRBV4-3 and TRBJ1-5; D uncertain. The CDR3 contains 13 residues. V gave up 0 bases and J gave up 6 bases, with 6 bases separating them. Germline-derived CDR1 and CDR2 are LGHNA and YSLEER.

The chain uses TRBV4-1 and TRBJ2-3; 7 positions agree with TRBD1. This CDR3 has 17 amino acids. The germline V gene has CDR1 MGHRA and CDR2 YSYEKL. V dropped 2 bases and J dropped 5; count of bases not matched to a gene: 13. CDR3 DNA sequence: TGCGCCAGCAGCCAACCAGGACAGGCGTTGACGATAGATACGCAGTATTTT. Encoded protein: CASSQPGQALTIDTQYF.

The chain couples TRBV6-6 to TRBJ2-2; D not certain. CDR3 length equals 13 residues. Germline V gene sequence: CDR1 MNHNY, CDR2 SVGAGI (reference sequence). The V end was cut by 1 base, the J end by 2 bases, with 2 bases between. For the CDR3, the DNA is TGTGCCAGCAGTTACTTCAACACCGGGGAGCTGTTTTTT. This codes for CASSYFNTGELFF.